The rows below give T cell receptor beta chains drawn from one sample of a study of T cell responses to AZD1222 COVID-19 vaccine. Sequencing was performed with immunoSEQ multiplex PCR; in TCRdb, only in-frame clones are kept and a portion is missing. The sample has around 120,000 clones, 80% to 90% seen once. The sequencing used peripheral blood, collected on day 0 of AZD1222 vaccination. The receptors stem from an adult in good health. The CDR3 runs from the conserved cysteine through the conserved F or W. D genes are given only for firm matches. Size is omitted from some rows. Given values are once, few, many or a class for expanded clones.

TRBD2	TRBJ2-1	.	TRBV19	TGTGCCAGTAGGTCCGGGAGGGTTTACAATGAGCAGTTCTTC	CASRSGRVYNEQFF
TRBD1	TRBJ1-6	.	TRBV19	TGTGCCAGCCTACCGGGACAGACGAATTCACCCCTCCACTTT	CASLPGQTNSPLHF
.	TRBJ2-2	.	TRBV19	TGTGCCAGTAAGCTAGGGGAACTGAACACCGGGGAGCTGTTTTTT	CASKLGELNTGELFF
.	TRBJ1-5	.	TRBV5-6	TGTGCCAGCAGCTTGGAAGGGGATAGCAATCAGCCCCAGCATTTT	CASSLEGDSNQPQHF
TRBD2	TRBJ2-3	.	TRBV9	TGTGCCAGCAGCCCGTACAGACTAGCGGGAGCCACAGATACGCAGTATTTT	CASSPYRLAGATDTQYF
.	TRBJ1-3	.	TRBV7-9	TGTGCCAGCAGCTTCGGCGGAGACCGCGCATTT	CASSFGGDRAF
.	TRBJ1-1	.	TRBV6-4	TGTGCCAGCAGTGACGTCATGGGTGCTGAAGCTTTCTTT	CASSDVMGAEAFF
.	TRBJ2-5	.	TRBV7-2	TGTGCCAGCAGCTCCGGAGGGAAGACCCAGTACTTC	CASSSGGKTQYF
.	TRBJ2-3	.	TRBV7-9	TGTGCCAGCGCGGATACGCAGTATTTT	CASADTQYF
.	TRBJ1-2	.	TRBV7-9	TGTGCCAGCAGCTTCCGCGCAGGGGAAAAGGATGGCTACACCTTC	CASSFRAGEKDGYTF
.	TRBJ2-3	.	TRBV7-9	TGTGCCAGCAGCTCGTCCGGGGGGCGAGGCACAGATACGCAGTATTTT	CASSSSGGRGTDTQYF
.	TRBJ2-3	.	TRBV7-9	TGTGCCAGCAGCTTCTATCGGTCTAGCACAGATACGCAGTATTTT	CASSFYRSSTDTQYF
TRBD2	TRBJ2-3	.	TRBV25-1	TGTGCCAGCAGCCTAGGACTAGCGGCGAGGGGACGCACAGATACGCAGTATTTT	CASSLGLAARGRTDTQYF
.	TRBJ1-6	.	TRBV4-3	TGCGCCAGCAGCCAAGATGGGGCCTACTCCTATAATTCACCCCTCCACTTT	CASSQDGAYSYNSPLHF
.	TRBJ2-4	.	TRBV10-1	TGCGCCAGCAGTGGATCCGGGGGAGACATTCAGTACTTC	CASSGSGGDIQYF
.	TRBJ1-5	.	TRBV13	TGTGCCAGCAGCTTTAGAGGGGCCCGTAATCAGCCCCAGCATTTT	CASSFRGARNQPQHF
TRBD1	TRBJ1-2	.	TRBV6-5	TGTGCCAGCAGTTACTTGGACAGGAATTATGGCTACACCTTC	CASSYLDRNYGYTF
.	TRBJ1-5	few	TRBV29-1	TGCAGCGTTGTTGTCAGGAGCAATCAGCCCCAGCATTTT	CSVVVRSNQPQHF
TRBD1	TRBJ1-1	.	TRBV7-9	TGTGCCAGCAGCTTATTGGGACAGGGCGCGAACACTGAAGCTTTCTTT	CASSLLGQGANTEAFF
.	TRBJ1-1	.	TRBV20-1	TGCAGTGCTAAGGTGAACACTGAAGCTTTCTTT	CSAKVNTEAFF
TRBD1	TRBJ2-1	.	TRBV24-1	TGTGCCACCAGTGATGACAGGGGGCGCACGGATGAGCAGTTCTTC	CATSDDRGRTDEQFF
TRBD1	TRBJ1-3	.	TRBV6-5	TGTGCCAGCACCAGGGGGCCTGGTGGAAACACCATATATTTT	CASTRGPGGNTIYF
.	TRBJ1-3	.	TRBV5-5	TGTGCCAGCAGCCTCATCGAGGGGTCTGGAAACACCATATATTTT	CASSLIEGSGNTIYF
TRBD1	TRBJ1-1	.	TRBV25-1	TGTGCCAGCAGAGGGACAGGGGAAAATGGCCGCGGAGCTTTCTTT	CASRGTGENGRGAFF
.	TRBJ1-4	.	TRBV7-9	TGTGCCAGCAGCTTAGAATTGGCAGGCGGGGAAAAACTGTTTTTT	CASSLELAGGEKLFF
.	TRBJ2-1	few	TRBV11-3	TGTGCCAGCAGCTTAGGGCAGTTACAGTTCTTC	CASSLGQLQFF
.	TRBJ2-7	once	TRBV9	TGTGCCAGCAGCCGAGAGGGTCTTAGCTCCTACGAGCAGTACTTC	CASSREGLSSYEQYF
TRBD1	TRBJ1-1	.	TRBV7-9	TGTGCCAGCAGCCCTCGGGACAGAACCATGAACACTGAAGCTTTCTTT	CASSPRDRTMNTEAFF